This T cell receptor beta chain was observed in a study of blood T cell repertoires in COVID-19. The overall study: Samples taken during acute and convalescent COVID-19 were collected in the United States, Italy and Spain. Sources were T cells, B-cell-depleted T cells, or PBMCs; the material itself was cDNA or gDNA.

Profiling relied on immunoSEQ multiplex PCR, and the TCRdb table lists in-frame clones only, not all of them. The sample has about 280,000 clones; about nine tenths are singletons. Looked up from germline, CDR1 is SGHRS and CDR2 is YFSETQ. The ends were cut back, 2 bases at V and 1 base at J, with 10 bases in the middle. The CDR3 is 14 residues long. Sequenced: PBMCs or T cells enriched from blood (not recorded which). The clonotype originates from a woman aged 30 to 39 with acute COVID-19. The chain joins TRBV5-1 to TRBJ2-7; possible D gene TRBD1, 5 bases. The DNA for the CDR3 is TGCGCCAGCAGCTTCAACAGGTTATCCTACGAGCAGTACTTC. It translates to CASSFNRLSYEQYF.